This T cell receptor (beta chain) was retrieved from a study of breast tumors, draining lymph nodes, adjacent tissues. This CDR3 spans 16 amino acids. V dropped 5 bases and J dropped 7 bases, with 21 bases sitting between them. Germline values: CDR1 MNHEY, CDR2 SMNVEV (reference sequence). TCRdb reanalysed the multiplex PCR reads using MiXCR and keeps one entry per CDR3 protein. The data hold approximately 120,000 distinct CDR3 sequences, with around 20% observed a single time. Breast cancer patients provided tissue from their axillary draining lymph nodes. This clonotype was detected many times. No antigen is known for it. General study findings and limits: Findings are consistent with lymph node origin and intratumoral expansion of most tumor T cells. Tumor repertoires ranked between lymph nodes and nontumor tissue in diversity, with V and J gene preferences. Luminal-like breast cancer showed significantly higher tumor–nontumor repertoire similarity than basal-like. Data only fit, rather than demonstrated, lymph node origin of most tumor T cells.

The chain recombines TRBV27 with TRBJ2-1; D uncertain. This receptor was identified in a female donor with breast cancer. Some clones in this sample may be carry-over from other donors' samples. The specimen sequenced was axillary lymph node tissue. CDR3 in DNA: TGTGCCAGCAGTCACACCCGGGTCCGACGATGGAATGAGCAGTTCTTC. Its protein product is CASSHTRVRRWNEQFF.